Each of the 21 T cell receptor beta chains below was sequenced from the same sample in a study of blood T cell repertoires in COVID-19 (dated by TCRdb to the early 2020s). The library came from the immunoSEQ multiplex PCR assay. TCRdb obtained this table from immuneACCESS and retained in-frame rearrangements with V and J assigned. These tables miss some clones; where compared with another copy, unresolved V genes account for less than half of the shortfall, and the remainder is unexplained. For this sample the table gives fewer than 450,000 clones, of which roughly 86% were detected only once. Of the sample, approximately 7.4% is held by the ten largest clones. Specimen: peripheral blood. The receptors here all came from a woman in her seventies with COVID-19, enrolled during active disease.

V is TRBV30 and J is TRBJ2-3; TRBD2 matches 9 bases. J was trimmed by 4 bases and V by 0 bases; bases with no gene match: 5. The germline CDR1 and CDR2 sequences are GTSNPN and SVGIG (reference sequence). The CDR3 consists of 15 residues. The CDR3 here is CAWSVWRGGADTQYF. In nucleotides, the CDR3 is TGTGCCTGGAGTGTATGGCGGGGGGGCGCAGATACGCAGTATTTT.

The V gene is TRBV27, the J gene TRBJ1-2; tentative D call: TRBD1 (6 bases). CDR1 and CDR2 (germline): MNHEY, SMNVEV (reference sequence). CDR3 size: 15 residues. The V and J ends lost 5 bases and 4 bases respectively, with 17 bases between them. CDR3 DNA: TGTGCCAGCAGTCGATCAGGGGATGGGGGCTATGGCTACACCTTC. Its protein is CASSRSGDGGYGYTF.

V gene TRBV24-1 combines with J gene TRBJ1-5, with D maybe TRBD1 (5 bases). In germline, CDR1 is KGHDR, CDR2 SFDVKD. Deletions cut 5 bases from V and 4 bases from J, with 17 bases between. The CDR3 totals 16 residues. CDR3 loop: CATSVGGVEENQPQHF. The DNA of the CDR3 is TGTGCCACCAGTGTGGGGGGAGTCGAAGAGAATCAGCCCCAGCATTTT.

The chain employs TRBV18 and TRBJ1-3; no firm D call. V was cut by 2 bases and J by 3 bases, with 8 bases left in between. The CDR3 sequence is 14 residues long. Germline lookup yields CDR1 KGHSH and CDR2 LQKENI. CDR3 DNA: TGTGCCAGCTCACCAGCGCCCGATGGAAACACCATATATTTT. As protein: CASSPAPDGNTIYF.

This clone was seen once. V gene TRBV19 combines with J gene TRBJ1-2; the D gene is possibly TRBD1 (5 bases). Trimming cost V 3 bases and J 1 base, with 12 bases left between them. This CDR3 comprises 15 residues. From germline, CDR1 is LNHDA and CDR2 SQIVND (reference sequence). The CDR3 sequence is CASSIVQGGNYGYTF. CDR3 nucleotide sequence: TGTGCCAGTAGTATTGTCCAGGGAGGTAACTATGGCTACACCTTC.

V and J are TRBV12-5 and TRBJ1-4; 8 bases are a match to TRBD1. The CDR3 totals 16 residues. V lost 1 base and J lost 1; bases outside the gene matches: 2. Germline V gene lookup returns CDR1 LGHNT and CDR2 FRNRAP. CDR3 amino acids: CASGLAGQGTNEKLFF. The CDR3 DNA reads TGTGCTAGTGGTTTGGCAGGACAGGGAACTAATGAAAAACTGTTTTTT.

The CDR3 protein is CASSPTGVHTEAFF. CDR3 nucleotides: TGTGCCAGCAGCCCGACAGGGGTGCACACTGAAGCTTTCTTT. J is TRBJ1-1 and V is TRBV5-4, with TRBD1 matching over 8 bases. Trimming cost V 4 bases and J 3 bases; bases outside gene matches: 5. The CDR3 consists of 14 residues. Germline assignment: CDR1 SGHNT and CDR2 YYREEE (reference sequence).

The chain uses TRBV12-3 or TRBV12-4 and TRBJ1-2; TRBD1 matches at 7 bases. This CDR3 is 13 amino acids long. The J segment lost 8 bases and the V segment lost 6 bases, leaving 9 bases of the junction unmatched. The CDR3 here is CASSPGQRIGYTF. The CDR3 nucleotides read TGTGCCAGCAGCCCGGGACAGAGGATAGGCTACACCTTC.

V is TRBV4-1 and J is TRBJ1-2; D is ambiguous. Trimming stripped 0 bases from V and 8 bases from J, with 19 bases between. CDR1 and CDR2 (germline): MGHRA, YSYEKL. The CDR3 runs to 16 residues. In DNA, the CDR3 is TGCGCCAGCAGCCAAGAAGCGGTCGAACACTCGGGGGGCTACACCTTC. This gives the protein CASSQEAVEHSGGYTF.

The chain uses TRBV7-9 and TRBJ2-1, with 11 bases aligning to TRBD2. Trimming removed 4 bases from V and 15 bases from J; junction bases left unmatched: 5. Germline CDR1 and CDR2: SEHNR and FQNEAQ (reference sequence). The CDR3 is 12 residues long. The CDR3 loop reads CASSSTSGGSFF. CDR3 nucleotides: TGTGCCAGCAGCTCCACTAGCGGGGGTTCGTTCTTC. Filled out from reference TRBV7-9 and TRBJ2-1, the complete variable domain reads DTGVSQNPRHKITKRGQNVTFRCDPISEHNRLYWYRQTLGQGPEFLTYFQNEAQLEKSRLLSDRFSAERPKGSFSTLEIQRTEQGDSAMYLCASSSTSGGSFFGPGTRLTVL.

The chain links TRBV19 to TRBJ2-5; maybe TRBD2 (6 bases). The ends were cut back, 2 bases at V and 9 bases at J, with 16 bases in the middle. The germline V gene has CDR1 LNHDA and CDR2 SQIVND (reference sequence). CDR3 length equals 14 residues. The CDR3 sequence: CASSILAEAGSQYF. The CDR3 nucleotides read TGTGCCAGTAGTATACTGGCGGAGGCGGGGTCCCAGTACTTC.

The rearrangement links TRBV5-1 to TRBJ2-2; D is possibly TRBD1 (5 bases). The V end lost 0 bases, the J end lost 2 bases, and 11 bases lay between the germline ends. The CDR3 is made up of 16 amino acids. Germline lookup yields CDR1 SGHRS and CDR2 YFSETQ. The CDR3 DNA sequence: TGCGCCAGCAGCTTGGAGGCAGGGCTAAACACCGGGGAGCTGTTTTTT. It encodes CASSLEAGLNTGELFF.

This rearrangement joins TRBV19 to TRBJ1-4, with 8 bases lining up with TRBD1. The V gene end was trimmed by 8 bases and the J gene end by 5 bases; junction bases not matched to a gene: 13. There are 16 residues in the CDR3. Germline CDR1 LNHDA, CDR2 SQIVND (reference sequence). The CDR3 bases are TGTGCCAGTTCCGGGACAGGATCCGTAAAAAATGAAAAACTGTTTTTT. Its translation: CASSGTGSVKNEKLFF.

The V call is TRBV7-9, the J call TRBJ2-2; maybe TRBD2 (6 bases). The germline V gene encodes CDR1 SEHNR and CDR2 FQNEAQ (reference sequence). This CDR3 is 17 amino acids long. Trimming took 2 bases from V and 6 from J, leaving 19 bases between them. As DNA, the CDR3 is TGTGCCAGCAGCTTAACGTCCGGGGGAATTCCGCCCGGGGAGCTGTTTTTT. As protein: CASSLTSGGIPPGELFF.

The chain is built from TRBV9 and TRBJ2-3, with 11 bases that match TRBD2. With V trimmed by 0 bases and J by 4 bases, 4 bases remained unmatched. The germline gives CDR1 SGDLS, CDR2 YYNGEE. This CDR3 is built from 16 residues. CDR3 sequence reads: CASSVGASGGSDTQYF. The CDR3 DNA follows: TGTGCCAGCAGCGTAGGTGCTAGCGGGGGGTCAGATACGCAGTATTTT.

The rearrangement links TRBV9 to TRBJ1-2; 9 nucleotides agree with TRBD1. Germline V CDR1 and CDR2: SGDLS, YYNGEE. Losses at the gene ends were 4 bases for V and 8 bases for J; bases not matched to a gene: 12. The CDR3 consists of 15 residues. This CDR3 is CASSTLPDRGHGYTF. CDR3 nucleotides: TGTGCCAGCAGCACACTCCCGGACAGGGGCCACGGCTACACCTTC.

The chain is built from TRBV5-1 and TRBJ2-1; the match to TRBD2 covers 9 bases. Germline V lookup: CDR1 SGHRS, CDR2 YFSETQ. This CDR3 has 15 residues. J gave up 6 bases and V 5 bases, and 9 bases lay outside the gene matches. The CDR3 nucleotides are TGCGCCAGCAGTTTGTTAGCGGGGGAAATCAATGAGCAGTTCTTC. Protein sequence: CASSLLAGEINEQFF.

This rearrangement joins TRBV2 to TRBJ2-3; 10 nucleotides line up with TRBD2. Germline V gene lookup returns CDR1 SNHLY and CDR2 FYNNEI. There are 15 residues in the CDR3. V was pared by 6 bases and J by 1 base, with 4 bases of the junction left unmatched. The CDR3 DNA follows: TGTGCCAGCAGGGAAACTAGCGGGGGCACAGATACGCAGTATTTT. This sequence encodes CASRETSGGTDTQYF.

This clone was picked up a small number of times. This chain uses TRBV2 with TRBJ1-5; 11 nucleotides line up with TRBD1. CDR3 size: 16 residues. The germline CDR1 and CDR2 sequences are SNHLY and FYNNEI. J gave up 6 bases and V 5 bases, and 9 bases lay outside the gene matches. The CDR3 region has the DNA TGTGCCAGCAGTTTGGGGGGACAGGGGGTCGTTCAGCCCCAGCATTTT. Translating gives CASSLGGQGVVQPQHF.

V gene TRBV28 combines with J gene TRBJ2-7, with 7 bases that match TRBD2. Germline V CDR1 and CDR2: MDHEN, SYDVKM. The junction had 7 bases not matched to a gene; V was cut back by 6 bases and J by 2 bases. The CDR3 extends over 14 amino acids. CDR3 loop: CASSRRGRAYEQYF. The CDR3 bases are TGTGCCAGCAGCCGGCGAGGGAGGGCCTACGAGCAGTACTTC.

The rearrangement joins TRBV2 to TRBJ2-5; TRBD1 matches 9 bases. The length of the CDR3 is 16 residues. Germline loops: CDR1 SNHLY, CDR2 FYNNEI. V lost 2 bases to trimming and J lost 0 bases; unmatched junction nucleotides: 4. The CDR3 sequence: CASSELGDRDQETQYF. CDR3 DNA: TGTGCCAGCAGTGAATTGGGGGACAGGGACCAAGAGACCCAGTACTTC. Full variable domain (remainder filled in from reference TRBV2 and TRBJ2-5): EPEVTQTPSHQVTQMGQEVILRCVPISNHLYFYWYRQILGQKVEFLVSFYNNEISEKSEIFDDQFSVERPDGSNFTLKIRSTKLEDSAMYFCASSELGDRDQETQYFGPGTRLLVL.